This T cell receptor (beta chain) was captured by sequencing in a study of blood T cell repertoires in COVID-19. Looking at the study overall: The cDNA or gDNA used as material had been derived from T cells, B-cell-depleted T cells, or PBMCs.

Germline CDR1 reads SQVTM; CDR2 reads ANQGSEA. Trimming took 5 bases from V and 6 from J; bases not matched to a gene: 8. This CDR3 comprises 14 residues. Original processing methods: Reference gene primer amplification gave nucleated cell count estimates. The table came from immunoSEQ multiplex PCR; TCRdb's copy has only in-frame clones and leaves some out. V, J and clone size reflect that table, while D and trimming were determined from the DNA. There are about 140,000 clones in the sample; around 87% occur only once, and more than 5% lies in the top ten. The sample comprised peripheral blood. This chain joins TRBV29-1 and TRBJ2-7; 12 bases align to TRBD2. The sequence was collected from a human donor in a cohort sampled during active COVID-19. Written as DNA, the CDR3 is TGCAGCGTTTCATCCTCTAGCGGGGGGGCCGAGCAGTACTTC. It codes for CSVSSSSGGAEQYF.